A single sample gave rise to the 17 T cell receptor beta chains below, sequenced in a study of blood T cell repertoires in COVID-19 (dated by TCRdb to the early 2020s). Libraries came from the immunoSEQ multiplex PCR assay. The immuneACCESS repertoire file appears here via TCRdb, limited to in-frame rearrangements. These files lack a portion of the clones; in checked studies, under half of the deficit traces to unresolved V genes, and the cause of the others is not known. The sample data list approximately 300,000 clones, and more than 85% of these were observed just once. About 4.6% of the sample comes from the top ten. Sequencing used peripheral blood. The receptors derive from a man aged 35 to 55 with acute or convalescent COVID-19.

The gene calls are TRBV5-4 and TRBJ1-2; 8 nucleotides align to TRBD1. Germline V lookup: CDR1 SGHNT, CDR2 YYREEE (reference sequence). V shed 1 base and J 3 bases; nucleotides not matched to a gene: 2. This CDR3 comprises 14 residues. CDR3 nucleotides: TGTGCCAGCAGCTTGCAACAGGGGGACTATGGCTACACCTTC. It encodes CASSLQQGDYGYTF.

The gene calls are TRBV30 and TRBJ2-3, with D tentatively TRBD2 (5 bases). Germline-derived CDR1 and CDR2 are GTSNPN and SVGIG (reference sequence). The CDR3 spans 11 residues. V gave up 8 bases and J gave up 6 bases, with 12 bases separating them. The CDR3 reads CARRSGDTQYF. CDR3 DNA: TGTGCCCGGCGATCGGGGGATACGCAGTATTTT.

The gene calls are TRBV27 and TRBJ2-3, with a possible D match to TRBD2 (5 bases). Trimming took off 2 bases at V and 4 bases at J, with 13 bases between the two ends. The CDR3 is made up of 15 amino acids. The germline V gene has CDR1 MNHEY and CDR2 SMNVEV (reference sequence). CDR3 in amino acids: CASSLKTGISDTQYF. CDR3 bases: TGTGCCAGCAGTTTAAAGACCGGGATTTCAGATACGCAGTATTTT.

This clone showed up just a few times. V gene TRBV19 combines with J gene TRBJ1-4; TRBD1 agrees at 8 bases. CDR3 length equals 17 residues. Germline V gene lookup returns CDR1 LNHDA and CDR2 SQIVND (reference sequence). V gave up 6 bases and J gave up 1 base; unmatched junction bases: 10. CDR3 sequence (DNA): TGTGCCAGTAGCAGGACCGGGACAGGACGAACTAATGAAAAACTGTTTTTT. This codes for CASSRTGTGRTNEKLFF.

The gene calls are TRBV4-1 and TRBJ1-5, with 7 bases aligning to TRBD1. The V gene's germline CDR1 is MGHRA and CDR2 YSYEKL. CDR3 length equals 15 residues. The V gene end was trimmed by 1 base and the J gene end by 5 bases; junction bases not matched to a gene: 5. CDR3: CASSQAAQGDQPQHF. As DNA, the CDR3 is TGCGCCAGCAGCCAAGCAGCGCAGGGGGATCAGCCCCAGCATTTT.

The rearrangement uses TRBV10-2 and TRBJ1-5; tentatively, D is TRBD1 (6 bases). CDR1 WSHSY and CDR2 SAAADI come from the germline V gene. Trimming left V 6 bases short and J 1 base short, with 7 bases between. The CDR3 length is 13 residues. CDR3 nucleotide sequence: TGCGCCAGCAGCGGGACAAGCAATCAGCCCCAGCATTTT. It codes for CASSGTSNQPQHF.

CDR3 sequence (DNA): TGTGCCAGCGCCCTGACTCCTTATCAGCCCCAGCATTTT. Protein sequence: CASALTPYQPQHF. The chain links TRBV11-2 to TRBJ1-5; no clear D gene. CDR1 is SGHAT and CDR2 is FQNNGV in the germline V gene. The V gene lost 8 bases and the J gene lost 5 bases, with 13 bases spanning the gap. This CDR3 has 13 amino acids. Full variable domain (missing parts from reference TRBV11-2 and TRBJ1-5): EAGVAQSPRYKIIEKRQSVAFWCNPISGHATLYWYQQILGQGPKLLIQFQNNGVVDDSQLPKDRFSAERLKGVDSTLKIQPAKLEDSAVYLCASALTPYQPQHFGDGTRLSIL.

V and J are TRBV7-2 and TRBJ1-2, with no clear D. Trimming cost V 5 bases and J 7 bases, with 11 bases left between them. The CDR3 runs to 12 residues. Germline assignment: CDR1 SGHTA and CDR2 FQGNSA. CDR3 sequence reads: CASSPGLSGYTF. The CDR3 DNA is TGTGCCAGCAGCCCCGGACTGAGTGGCTACACCTTC.

The V call is TRBV6-6, the J call TRBJ2-3; D gene unclear. With 2 bases removed from V and 2 bases from J, the gap between germline ends came to 8 bases. Germline V gives CDR1 MNHNY, CDR2 SVGAGI (reference sequence). The CDR3 loop spans 14 amino acids. CDR3 protein: CASSYGVYTDTQYF. CDR3 nucleotides: TGTGCCAGCAGTTACGGAGTTTACACAGATACGCAGTATTTT.

The chain is built from TRBV4-1 and TRBJ2-3; TRBD2 is a possible D gene (6 bases). The germline V gene encodes CDR1 MGHRA and CDR2 YSYEKL. V gave up 0 bases and J gave up 0 bases, with 7 bases separating them. The CDR3 spans 15 residues. DNA for the CDR3: TGCGCCAGCAGCCAAGACGGGACTAGCACAGATACGCAGTATTTT. It codes for CASSQDGTSTDTQYF.

The chain uses TRBV5-1 and TRBJ2-4; D possibly corresponds to TRBD2 (5 bases). CDR1 and CDR2 (germline): SGHRS, YFSETQ. This CDR3 region has 14 residues. Between the trimmed V and J ends, which lost 0 bases and 7 bases, there was a span of 11 bases. As DNA, the CDR3 is TGCGCCAGCAGCTTGGCATTTGGGGAGAACATTCAGTACTTC. It yields the protein CASSLAFGENIQYF. The whole variable domain, filled in from reference TRBV5-1 and TRBJ2-4, reads KAGVTQTPRYLIKTRGQQVTLSCSPISGHRSVSWYQQTPGQGLQFLFEYFSETQRNKGNFPGRFSGRQFSNSRSEMNVSTLELGDSALYLCASSLAFGENIQYFGAGTRLSVL.

This clone was seen more than once but under ten times. The chain has TRBV7-9 and TRBJ2-3; 9 bases agree with TRBD2. The germline gives CDR1 SEHNR, CDR2 FQNEAQ (reference sequence). V was pared by 3 bases and J by 5 bases, with 6 bases of the junction left unmatched. This CDR3 contains 15 residues. The CDR3 here is CASSFSSGGIDTQYF. CDR3 nucleotides: TGTGCCAGCAGCTTCAGTAGCGGGGGTATAGATACGCAGTATTTT.

The chain has TRBV2 and TRBJ2-1, with TRBD2 as a possible D gene (6 bases). This CDR3 is 13 amino acids long. The germline V gene has CDR1 SNHLY and CDR2 FYNNEI. Trimming removed 8 bases at V and 5 bases at J, with 13 bases between. CDR3 DNA: TGTGCCAGCTTCCTTACTAGCCACAATGAGCAGTTCTTC. Translated, it gives CASFLTSHNEQFF. The full variable domain, its missing parts supplied by reference TRBV2 and TRBJ2-1, is EPEVTQTPSHQVTQMGQEVILRCVPISNHLYFYWYRQILGQKVEFLVSFYNNEISEKSEIFDDQFSVERPDGSNFTLKIRSTKLEDSAMYFCASFLTSHNEQFFGPGTRLTVL.

CDR3 residues: CASSYKGTGFNQPQHF. The CDR3 coding sequence is TGTGCCAGCAGTTATAAGGGGACAGGGTTTAATCAGCCCCAGCATTTT. The rearrangement uses TRBV6-5 and TRBJ1-5; 9 bases agree with TRBD1. Germline values: CDR1 MNHEY, CDR2 SVGAGI. With 3 bases clipped from V and 4 bases from J, the junction kept 7 bases outside the gene matches. The CDR3 consists of 16 residues.

The chain links TRBV12-3 or TRBV12-4 to TRBJ1-1; a possible D gene is TRBD1 (5 bases). Trimming pared 3 bases from V and 13 bases from J, leaving 18 bases between. This CDR3 spans 13 amino acids. CDR3 nucleotide sequence: TGTGCCAGCAGTTTCGGGCAGGGAGGGGAGGATTTCTTT. It specifies CASSFGQGGEDFF.

J is TRBJ2-3 and V is TRBV24-1, with D perhaps TRBD1 (5 bases). This CDR3 region has 14 residues. Trimming removed 4 bases at V and 4 bases at J, with 11 bases between. Germline V gives CDR1 KGHDR, CDR2 SFDVKD. The CDR3 DNA is TGTGCCACCAGTGAAGGGGCTTTCGCAGATACGCAGTATTTT. Translating it yields CATSEGAFADTQYF.

The CDR3 nucleotides are TGTGCCAGCAGCGCCGGGTTAAATACGCAGTATTTT. Amino acids: CASSAGLNTQYF. The V gene is TRBV9, the J gene TRBJ2-3; D is ambiguous. Germline V gives CDR1 SGDLS, CDR2 YYNGEE. This CDR3 comprises 12 residues. Trimming removed 3 bases from V and 7 bases from J, with 9 bases in between.